What follows are 12 T cell receptor beta chains derived from one specimen sequenced in a study of blood T cell repertoires in COVID-19 (dated by TCRdb to about 2020). Libraries were built with the immunoSEQ multiplex PCR assay. The source is immuneACCESS, and TCRdb retained only in-frame sequences with V and J called. Part of the clones is not carried over; for the studies checked, unresolved V genes explain less than half of this, and the remainder is unexplained. This sample comprises 300,000 or so clones, roughly 85% of them detected only once. The top ten constitute approximately 4% of the sample. Specimen: PBMCs or T cells enriched from blood (not recorded which). Receptors originate from a woman aged 35 to 49 with acute COVID-19.

The rearrangement uses TRBV27 and TRBJ1-5; TRBD1 agrees at 8 bases. The CDR3 totals 18 residues. Germline V lookup: CDR1 MNHEY, CDR2 SMNVEV (reference sequence). V lost 4 bases to trimming and J lost 2 bases; unmatched junction nucleotides: 13. The CDR3 nucleotides are TGTGCCAGCAGTTCAAGTCCCGGGACAGGTCTGGGCAATCAGCCCCAGCATTTT. Its protein is CASSSSPGTGLGNQPQHF.

J is TRBJ2-7 and V is TRBV12-3 or TRBV12-4, with TRBD1 as a possible D gene (6 bases). This CDR3 is built from 13 residues. The germline V and J ends were trimmed by 5 bases and 6 bases, with 14 bases remaining between them. The CDR3 sequence is CASSPSGALEQYF. As DNA, the CDR3 is TGTGCCAGCAGTCCTTCAGGGGCCCTCGAGCAGTACTTC.

The CDR3 reads CASSYDRGTAGELFF. The DNA for the CDR3 is TGCGCCAGCAGCTATGACAGGGGTACAGCCGGGGAGCTGTTTTTT. The rearrangement uses TRBV5-1 and TRBJ2-2, with 8 bases matching TRBD1. V shed 3 bases and J 6 bases; nucleotides not matched to a gene: 7. CDR1 and CDR2 from the germline V gene are SGHRS and YFSETQ. The CDR3 runs 15 residues.

The V call is TRBV7-2, the J call TRBJ1-2; 7 bases line up with TRBD1. The CDR3 runs to 16 residues. V lost 5 bases, J lost 4 bases, and 13 bases stayed unmatched. The germline gives CDR1 SGHTA, CDR2 FQGNSA. This CDR3 reads CASSLYDREESYGYTF. Here the CDR3 DNA reads TGTGCCAGCAGCCTATACGACAGGGAAGAGAGCTATGGCTACACCTTC.

The chain recombines TRBV12-3 or TRBV12-4 with TRBJ2-7, with TRBD2 matching over 7 bases. This CDR3 is 11 amino acids long. V was clipped by 7 bases and J by 7 bases; unmatched bases: 4. DNA of the CDR3: TGTGCCAGCACAAAGGGAGGGGAGCAGTACTTC. Translating it yields CASTKGGEQYF.

The chain is built from TRBV19 and TRBJ1-1; the D gene is possibly TRBD1 (5 bases). This CDR3 contains 14 residues. Between the trimmed V and J ends, which lost 7 bases and 1 base, there was a span of 13 bases. Germline CDR1 is LNHDA and CDR2 is SQIVND (reference sequence). DNA for the CDR3: TGTGCCAGTACCCCCAGGGCAACGAACACTGAAGCTTTCTTT. It yields the protein CASTPRATNTEAFF.

The chain carries TRBV7-6 and TRBJ2-3; D unclear. Trimming stripped 1 base from V and 4 bases from J, with 12 bases between. CDR1 SGHVS and CDR2 FNYEAQ come from the germline V gene. This CDR3 region has 15 residues. The DNA of the CDR3 is TGTGCCAGCAGCTTAGTCAGTACGTCCGCAGATACGCAGTATTTT. This codes for CASSLVSTSADTQYF.

The V gene is TRBV12-3 or TRBV12-4, the J gene TRBJ1-3; no definite D call. The length of the CDR3 is 13 residues. Trimming took 6 bases from V and 2 from J, leaving 8 bases between them. The CDR3 sequence: CASSFLAGNTIYF. In DNA, the CDR3 is TGTGCCAGCAGCTTCCTAGCTGGAAACACCATATATTTT.

The chain links TRBV5-1 to TRBJ2-3; 11 bases agree with TRBD2. Germline CDR1 is SGHRS and CDR2 is YFSETQ. V shed 4 bases, J shed 0 bases, and the junction held 4 bases outside the gene matches. The CDR3 covers 16 residues. The CDR3 bases are TGCGCCAGCAGCCCCCGACTAGCGGGGAGCACAGATACGCAGTATTTT. Translated: CASSPRLAGSTDTQYF.

The rearrangement joins TRBV5-1 to TRBJ2-1; a weak D match, TRBD1 (5 bases). V was pared by 0 bases and J by 2 bases, with 9 bases between. Germline V gene data show CDR1 as SGHRS and CDR2 as YFSETQ. The CDR3 has 15 residues. The DNA for the CDR3 is TGCGCCAGCAGCTTGGAGGGGATGGCCTACAATGAGCAGTTCTTC. It translates to CASSLEGMAYNEQFF. The whole variable domain, filled in from reference TRBV5-1 and TRBJ2-1, reads KAGVTQTPRYLIKTRGQQVTLSCSPISGHRSVSWYQQTPGQGLQFLFEYFSETQRNKGNFPGRFSGRQFSNSRSEMNVSTLELGDSALYLCASSLEGMAYNEQFFGPGTRLTVL.

The chain employs TRBV28 and TRBJ1-5; D ambiguous. V gave up 10 bases and J gave up 7 bases, with 20 bases separating them. The length of the CDR3 is 14 residues. Germline lookup yields CDR1 MDHEN and CDR2 SYDVKM. The CDR3 DNA is TGTGCCACCGCCGGGCCCCTCTCGGGGCAGCCCCAGCATTTT. Amino acids: CATAGPLSGQPQHF.

The rearrangement joins TRBV7-9 to TRBJ2-3; the D gene is possibly TRBD1 (6 bases). The CDR3 length is 15 residues. Germline V gene data show CDR1 as SEHNR and CDR2 as FQNEAQ (reference sequence). Trimming stripped 1 base from V and 4 bases from J, with 12 bases between. The DNA for the CDR3 is TGTGCCAGCAGCTTAGTTTCAGGGGCGGCAGATACGCAGTATTTT. Protein: CASSLVSGAADTQYF.